Below, one T cell receptor (beta chain) is given with its context. What it binds is not known. PCR amplification relied on 60 Vbeta primers (plus 13 Jbeta primers). Libraries were prepared by immunoSEQ multiplex PCR; TCRdb keeps only in-frame clonotypes and omits some of them. The top ten clones hold approximately 2.1% of a sample with approximately 190,000 clones, roughly 80% of them seen once. The CDR3 is 14 amino acids. Germline values: CDR1 MDHEN, CDR2 SYDVKM. V was cut by 10 bases and J by 3 bases, with 15 bases left in between. The data were obtained in a study of cytomegalovirus exposure and HLA in healthy donors. General study findings and limits: A missense variant in DCLRE1C was later tied to TCR beta V- and J-gene trimming. A few V segments could not be told apart, such as TRBV6-2 and TRBV6-3, and were left out. Among the most significant clusters, several appeared linked to common viral pathogens in a later analysis.

Sequenced material: PBMCs. The chain links TRBV28 to TRBJ2-2; unclear D gene. The sequence was obtained from a woman younger than 45 in good health and CMV-seropositive. In DNA, the CDR3 is TGTGCCACCGGAATACAGACCTACACCGGGGAGCTGTTTTTT. Encoded protein: CATGIQTYTGELFF.